This T cell receptor beta chain was sequenced during a study of OX40 agonist ivuxolimab in advanced cancers. Study findings and constraints: CD4+ and CD8+ blood T cells expanded clonally by week 6 at 0.1 to 3.0 mg/kg.

As for this clone: The antigen is unknown.

The CDR3 totals 15 residues. Data came from immunoSEQ multiplex PCR; TCRdb stores just in-frame clones and leaves some out. This table holds approximately 35,000 clones, 65% to 75% found once. The chain carries TRBV21-1 and TRBJ2-1. TRBV21-1 is reported as a pseudogene. The receptor comes from an adult with an advanced solid tumor such as melanoma, head and neck, liver or kidney cancer. Material: CD4+ or CD8+ T cells sorted from blood, obtained in a trial of the OX40 agonist ivuxolimab. The CDR3 loop reads CASRDVDGSLNEQFF. For the CDR3, the DNA is TGTGCCAGCAGGGACGTCGATGGTTCTCTCAATGAGCAGTTCTTC.